The subject of this entry is one T cell receptor (beta chain). This record comes from a study of T cell responses to AZD1222 COVID-19 vaccine. Per the germline V gene, CDR1 is LGHDT and CDR2 is YNNKEL (reference sequence). Trimming cost V 5 bases and J 3 bases; bases outside gene matches: 9. This CDR3 has 15 amino acids. The method was immunoSEQ multiplex PCR; TCRdb's version includes in-frame clones alone and lacks a portion of them. The profile covers fewer than 150,000 clones, with nearly 95% appearing a single time and 0.91% taken by the ten largest. V usage is TRBV3-1 (or the pseudogene TRBV3-2) and J usage is TRBJ1-2, with 7 positions matching TRBD1. This TCR came from an adult in good health. Sequences were derived from peripheral blood, sampled on day 0 of AZD1222 vaccination. The CDR3 coding sequence is TGTGCCAGCAGCTACCTTGGGACAGAATACTATGGCTACACCTTC. It encodes CASSYLGTEYYGYTF.